These 24 T cell receptor beta chains share one sample of origin, sequenced in a study of blood T cells in healthy people across ages. Then a second PCR, running about 6 to 12 cycles, was carried out with a sample-barcoded 5' primer and a J-beta primer mix. Via MiXCR, TCRdb re-called the 5' RACE reads, giving one row per CDR3 protein. The table records roughly 1,800,000 distinct CDR3 sequences, about 50% of them present only once. Sequencing was carried out using blood. Source of these receptors: a woman in her 40s in good health.

This clonotype occurred a few times. The chain links TRBV4-2 to TRBJ2-3; 10 positions match TRBD2. Trimming took 0 bases from V and 0 from J; bases not matched to a gene: 12. Germline V CDR1 and CDR2: LGHNA, YNFKEQ. The CDR3 loop spans 20 amino acids. The CDR3 DNA is TGTGCCAGCAGCCAAGAGGGTCCTAGCGGGGGCTACTCTAGCACAGATACGCAGTATTTT. Its protein product is CASSQEGPSGGYSSTDTQYF.

The V gene is TRBV28, the J gene TRBJ2-4; D uncertain. Per germline, CDR1 MDHEN and CDR2 SYDVKM. The CDR3 has 15 residues. The germline V and J ends were trimmed by 5 bases and 6 bases, with 17 bases remaining between them. CDR3 in amino acids: CASSVTPPHLNIQYF. The CDR3 DNA is TGTGCCAGCAGTGTAACACCGCCGCACCTAAACATTCAGTACTTC.

This clonotype was seen once. The J gene is TRBJ1-1, the V gene TRBV12-3 or TRBV12-4; 9 bases are shared with TRBD1. This CDR3 is 14 amino acids long. Losses at the gene ends were 5 bases for V and 3 bases for J; bases not matched to a gene: 4. CDR3: CASSAGTGYTEAFF. CDR3 sequence (DNA): TGTGCCAGCAGTGCCGGGACAGGGTACACTGAAGCTTTCTTT.

V usage is TRBV5-6 and J usage is TRBJ2-1; either TRBD1 or TRBD2 may fit D (5 bases each). Per germline, CDR1 SGHDT and CDR2 YYEEEE. V lost 0 bases to trimming and J lost 13 bases, with 23 bases between them. The CDR3 runs to 16 residues. The CDR3 spells CASSLVWGNMRETQFF. CDR3 coding DNA: TGTGCCAGCAGCTTGGTCTGGGGGAATATGCGAGAGACCCAGTTCTTC.

The chain is built from TRBV6-2 or TRBV6-3 and TRBJ2-3; D gene unclear. Trimming left V 1 base short and J 4 bases short, with 12 bases between. The germline V gene has CDR1 MNHEY and CDR2 SVGEGT. The CDR3 contains 15 residues. CDR3 protein: CASSYFVVEADTQYF. The CDR3 nucleotides read TGTGCCAGCAGTTACTTCGTGGTAGAAGCAGATACGCAGTATTTT.

As for this clonotype: It may be a read error: a sequence one base away is much more abundant. The CDR3 sequence is CSIEESVEAFF. CDR3 coding DNA: TGCAGCATTGAAGAGAGCGTTGAAGCTTTCTTT. The chain combines TRBV29-1 with TRBJ1-1; D is undetermined. This CDR3 region has 11 residues. Germline CDR1 SQVTM, CDR2 ANQGSEA.

The rearrangement uses TRBV29-1 and TRBJ2-7; D possibly corresponds to TRBD2 (7 bases). This CDR3 is built from 12 residues. V was pared by 8 bases and J by 7 bases, with 18 bases between. Germline V CDR1 and CDR2: SQVTM, ANQGSEA. Here the CDR3 reads CSLGGGNNEQYF. The DNA of the CDR3 is TGCAGCTTAGGGGGGGGCAACAATGAGCAGTACTTC.

The chain recombines TRBV20-1 with TRBJ2-1, with 7 bases aligning to TRBD1. Germline V gives CDR1 DFQATT, CDR2 SNEGSKA (reference sequence). With V trimmed by 3 bases and J by 7 bases, 12 bases remained unmatched. The CDR3 is made up of 15 amino acids. The CDR3 here is CSASEGALGNNEQFF. The CDR3 DNA reads TGCAGTGCTAGTGAGGGGGCTCTAGGTAATAATGAGCAGTTCTTC.

The V call is TRBV6-2 or TRBV6-3, the J call TRBJ1-2; TRBD1 is a possible D gene (5 bases). CDR1 is MNHEY, CDR2 SVGEGT, per germline. Deletions cut 6 bases from V and 1 base from J, with 15 bases between. This CDR3 is built from 15 residues. CDR3 coding DNA: TGTGCCAGCAGGTCGGGGACCCAACGTAACTATGGCTACACCTTC. Its translation: CASRSGTQRNYGYTF.

As concerns this clonotype: One junction end does not reproduce the germline sequence, and a read error may be involved. V is TRBV7-2 and J is TRBJ2-3; D is uncertain. CDR3 length equals 18 residues. The germline gives CDR1 SGHTA, CDR2 FQGNSA. This CDR3 is CASSLGPPGSPGTDTQYF. DNA for the CDR3: TGTGCCAGCAGTTTAGGGCCACCCGGAAGCCCTGGCACAGATACGCAGTATTTT.

The gene calls are TRBV12-3 or TRBV12-4 and TRBJ1-1; no clear D. The CDR3 length is 13 residues. V was trimmed by 0 bases and J by 6 bases, leaving 8 bases between them. The CDR3: CASSLALNAEAFF. The CDR3 DNA is TGTGCCAGCAGTTTAGCCTTAAACGCTGAAGCTTTCTTT.

This sequence joins TRBV4-3 and TRBJ2-3, with D tentatively TRBD2 (6 bases). The CDR3 extends over 16 amino acids. V was pared by 3 bases and J by 2 bases, with 15 bases between. Germline CDR1 and CDR2: LGHNA and YSLEER. CDR3 loop: CASSQSPGVYTDTQYF. CDR3 sequence (DNA): TGCGCCAGCAGCCAGAGCCCGGGGGTTTACACAGATACGCAGTATTTT.

This clonotype was seen only a few times. This sequence joins TRBV20-1 and TRBJ2-4; D uncertain. Deletions cut 0 bases from V and 3 bases from J, with 6 bases between. CDR3 length: 13 residues. Per the germline V gene, CDR1 is DFQATT and CDR2 is SNEGSKA (reference sequence). The CDR3 coding sequence is TGCAGTGCTAGAGACACCCTCAAAAACATTCAGTACTTC. Protein product: CSARDTLKNIQYF.

Concerning this clonotype itself: Mismatch with germline at one junction end may stem from a read error. V is TRBV24-1 and J is TRBJ2-1; no reliable D call. CDR1 and CDR2 (germline): KGHDR, SFDVKD. The CDR3 loop spans 15 amino acids. The CDR3 sequence: CATRDGRSSYDEQFF. The CDR3 DNA reads as TGTGCCACCAGGGACGGCAGAAGCTCCTACGATGAGCAGTTCTTC.

The J gene is TRBJ2-3, the V gene TRBV9, with no clear D. Trimming pared 3 bases from V and 0 bases from J, leaving 14 bases between. Looked up from germline, CDR1 is SGDLS and CDR2 is YYNGEE. The CDR3 loop spans 16 amino acids. In DNA form, the CDR3 reads TGTGCCAGCAGCGCCCCGCTTGGGGTTAGCACAGATACGCAGTATTTT. It specifies CASSAPLGVSTDTQYF.

This clonotype was picked up a small number of times. The chain links TRBV6-6 to TRBJ2-4; D gene unclear. The J call is in doubt because the DNA end fits TRBJ2-7 better. The germline V gene has CDR1 MNHNY and CDR2 SVGAGI (reference sequence). The length of the CDR3 is 15 residues. CDR3 sequence: CASSYTPLEPAEQYF. In DNA, the CDR3 is TGTGCCAGCAGTTACACCCCACTCGAGCCAGCCGAGCAGTACTTC.

This CDR3 is CASSGGTGHNQPQHF. CDR3 bases: TGTGCCAGCAGCGGAGGGACAGGGCACAATCAGCCCCAGCATTTT. V and J are TRBV9 and TRBJ1-5; 9 bases match TRBD1. The CDR3 has 15 amino acids. Germline values: CDR1 SGDLS, CDR2 YYNGEE. The junction had 4 bases not matched to a gene; V was cut back by 3 bases and J by 3 bases.

V is TRBV4-2 and J is TRBJ2-1, with D possibly matching TRBD2 (5 bases). V lost 1 base and J lost 13, with 14 bases in between. Germline V lookup: CDR1 LGHNA, CDR2 YNFKEQ. This CDR3 region has 13 residues. The CDR3 nucleotides are TGTGCCAGCAGCCAAGTTGGAGGCTTTCGCCAGTTCTTC. Its protein is CASSQVGGFRQFF.

The chain employs TRBV10-2 and TRBJ1-5; possibly TRBD1 for D (6 bases). The germline gives CDR1 WSHSY, CDR2 SAAADI. With 8 bases removed from V and 4 bases from J, the gap between germline ends came to 12 bases. This CDR3 has 13 residues. The CDR3 protein is CASGQSLNQPQHF. The CDR3 region has the DNA TGCGCCAGCGGACAGAGCCTAAATCAGCCCCAGCATTTT.

This chain links TRBV7-2 with TRBJ1-4, with D perhaps TRBD1 (6 bases). Trimming removed 1 base from V and 11 bases from J, with 11 bases in between. Germline V gene sequence: CDR1 SGHTA, CDR2 FQGNSA. This CDR3 comprises 13 residues. The CDR3 bases are TGTGCCAGCAGCTTAGATAAGGGGGTGAAACTGTTTTTT. Its translation: CASSLDKGVKLFF.

DNA for the CDR3: TGTGCCAGCAGCCTAACGACTAGCGGGAGACCCTACGAGCAGTACTTC. Its protein product is CASSLTTSGRPYEQYF. The chain carries TRBV7-9 and TRBJ2-5; TRBD2 matches at 12 bases. TRBJ2-7 explains the end of the DNA better; the J call may be wrong. The CDR3 runs to 16 residues. CDR1 is SEHNR, CDR2 FQNEAQ, per germline (reference sequence).

The gene calls are TRBV28 and TRBJ2-7, with TRBD1 identical over 7 bases. With V trimmed by 11 bases and J by 7 bases, 14 bases remained unmatched. CDR3 length: 13 amino acids. Germline V gives CDR1 MDHEN, CDR2 SYDVKM. The CDR3 region is CAAGDRAVGEQYF. CDR3 sequence (DNA): TGTGCCGCAGGCGACAGGGCCGTTGGGGAGCAGTACTTC.

The CDR3 nucleotides read TGTGCCAGCAGCTTCTGGAGGGGTGAAAAACTGTTTTTT. This codes for CASSFWRGEKLFF. J is TRBJ1-4 and V is TRBV7-2, with a weak D call TRBD1 (5 bases). This CDR3 comprises 13 residues. Germline lookup yields CDR1 SGHTA and CDR2 FQGNSA. Between the trimmed V and J ends, which lost 3 bases and 7 bases, there was a span of 9 bases.

This clonotype has more than one count but fewer than ten. The chain carries TRBV6-6 and TRBJ2-5; D is undetermined. The V gene lost 6 bases and the J gene lost 1 base, with 12 bases spanning the gap. CDR1 is MNHNY, CDR2 SVGAGI, per germline (reference sequence). The length of the CDR3 is 14 residues. The DNA for the CDR3 is TGTGCCAGCAGCTCCCCCCTATCCCAAGAGACCCAGTACTTC. It specifies CASSSPLSQETQYF.